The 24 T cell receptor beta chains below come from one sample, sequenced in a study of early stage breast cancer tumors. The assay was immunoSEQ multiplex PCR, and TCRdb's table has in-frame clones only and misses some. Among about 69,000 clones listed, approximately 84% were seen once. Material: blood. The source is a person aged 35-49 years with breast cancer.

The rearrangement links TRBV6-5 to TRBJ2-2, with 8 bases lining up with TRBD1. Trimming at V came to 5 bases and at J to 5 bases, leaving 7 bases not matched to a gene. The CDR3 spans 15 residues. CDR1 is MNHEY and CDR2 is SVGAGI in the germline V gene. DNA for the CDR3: TGTGCCAGCAGTGGAACAGGGGGAGAAACCGGGGAGCTGTTTTTT. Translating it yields CASSGTGGETGELFF.

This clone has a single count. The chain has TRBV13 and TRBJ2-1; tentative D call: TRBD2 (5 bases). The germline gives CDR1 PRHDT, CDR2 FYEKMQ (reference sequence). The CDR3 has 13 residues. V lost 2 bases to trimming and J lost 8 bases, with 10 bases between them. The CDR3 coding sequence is TGTGCCAGCAGCTTAAAGCGGTTCGATGAGCAGTTCTTC. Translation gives CASSLKRFDEQFF.

For the CDR3, the DNA is TGTGCCAGCAGCTTGATAGTTACGAGGGCCCACGAGCAGTACTTC. This sequence encodes CASSLIVTRAHEQYF. The chain is built from TRBV5-6 and TRBJ2-7, with D perhaps TRBD2 (5 bases). Germline assignment: CDR1 SGHDT and CDR2 YYEEEE. V lost 1 base and J 5 bases, leaving 16 bases between the germline ends. This CDR3 spans 15 amino acids.

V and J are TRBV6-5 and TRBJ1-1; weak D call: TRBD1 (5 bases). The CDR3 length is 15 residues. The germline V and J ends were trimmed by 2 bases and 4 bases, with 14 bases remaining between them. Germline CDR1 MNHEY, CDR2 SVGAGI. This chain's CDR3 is CASSYAQEGVTEAFF. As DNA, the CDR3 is TGTGCCAGCAGTTACGCCCAGGAAGGGGTCACTGAAGCTTTCTTT.

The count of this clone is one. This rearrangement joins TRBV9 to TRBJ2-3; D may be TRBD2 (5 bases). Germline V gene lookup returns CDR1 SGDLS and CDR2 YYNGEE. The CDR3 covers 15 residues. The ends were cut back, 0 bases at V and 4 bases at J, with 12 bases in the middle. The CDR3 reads CASSVAAGAADTQYF. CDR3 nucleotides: TGTGCCAGCAGCGTAGCTGCAGGAGCGGCAGATACGCAGTATTTT.

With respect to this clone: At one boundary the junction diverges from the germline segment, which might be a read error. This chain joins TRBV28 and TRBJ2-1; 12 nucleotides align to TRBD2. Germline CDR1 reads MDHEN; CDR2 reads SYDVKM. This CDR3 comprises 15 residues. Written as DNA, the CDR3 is TGTGCCAGCAGCCCTAGCGGGAGGGCCTACGATGAGCAGTTCTTC. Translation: CASSPSGRAYDEQFF. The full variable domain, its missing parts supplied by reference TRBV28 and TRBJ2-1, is DVKVTQSSRYLVKRTGEKVFLECVQDMDHENMFWYRQDPGLGLRLIYFSYDVKMKEKGDIPEGYSVSREKKERFSLILESASTNQTSMYLCASSPSGRAYDEQFFGPGTRLTVL.

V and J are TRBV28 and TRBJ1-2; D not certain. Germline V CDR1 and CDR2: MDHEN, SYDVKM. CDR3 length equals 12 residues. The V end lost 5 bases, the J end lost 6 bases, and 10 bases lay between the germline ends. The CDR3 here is CASSLRKDGYTF. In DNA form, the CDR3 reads TGTGCCAGCAGTCTCAGGAAGGATGGCTACACCTTC.

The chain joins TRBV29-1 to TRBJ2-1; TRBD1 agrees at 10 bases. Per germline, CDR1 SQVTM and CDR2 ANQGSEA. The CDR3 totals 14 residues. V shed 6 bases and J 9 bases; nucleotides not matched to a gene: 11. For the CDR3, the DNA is TGCAGCGTATCTCCGGGACAGGGGATCCCTGAGCAGTTCTTC. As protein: CSVSPGQGIPEQFF.

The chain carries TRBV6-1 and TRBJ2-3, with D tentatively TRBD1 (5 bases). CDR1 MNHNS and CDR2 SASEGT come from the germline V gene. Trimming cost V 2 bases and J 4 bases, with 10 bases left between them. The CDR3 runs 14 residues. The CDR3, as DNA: TGTGCCAGCAGTGAAAGGGCAGGGCCAGATACGCAGTATTTT. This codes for CASSERAGPDTQYF.

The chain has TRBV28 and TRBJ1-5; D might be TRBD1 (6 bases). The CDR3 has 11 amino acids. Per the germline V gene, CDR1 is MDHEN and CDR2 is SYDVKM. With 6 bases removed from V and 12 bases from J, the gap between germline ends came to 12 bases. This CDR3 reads CASRFQGRQHF. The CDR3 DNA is TGTGCCAGCAGATTCCAGGGGCGCCAGCATTTT.

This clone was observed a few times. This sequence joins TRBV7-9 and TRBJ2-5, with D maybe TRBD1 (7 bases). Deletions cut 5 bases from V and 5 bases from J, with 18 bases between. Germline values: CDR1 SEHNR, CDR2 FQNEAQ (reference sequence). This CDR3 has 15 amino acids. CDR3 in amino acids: CASSLGGQAWETQYF. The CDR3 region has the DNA TGTGCCAGCAGCCTGGGAGGACAGGCCTGGGAGACCCAGTACTTC. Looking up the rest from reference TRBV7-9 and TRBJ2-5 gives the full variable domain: DTGVSQNPRHKITKRGQNVTFRCDPISEHNRLYWYRQTLGQGPEFLTYFQNEAQLEKSRLLSDRFSAERPKGSFSTLEIQRTEQGDSAMYLCASSLGGQAWETQYFGPGTRLLVL.

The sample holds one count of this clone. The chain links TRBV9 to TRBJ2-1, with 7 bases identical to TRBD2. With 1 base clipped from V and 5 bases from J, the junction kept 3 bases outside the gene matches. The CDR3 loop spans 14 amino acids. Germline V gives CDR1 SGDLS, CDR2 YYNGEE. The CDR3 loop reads CASSVNLADNEQFF. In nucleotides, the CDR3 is TGTGCCAGCAGCGTAAACCTAGCGGACAATGAGCAGTTCTTC.

CDR3 residues: CASRRGSYEQYF. As DNA, the CDR3 is TGTGCCAGCAGGAGGGGGTCATACGAGCAGTACTTC. The rearrangement joins TRBV28 to TRBJ2-7, with D possibly matching TRBD1 (6 bases). CDR3 length: 12 amino acids. The germline CDR1 and CDR2 sequences are MDHEN and SYDVKM. V was pared by 6 bases and J by 4 bases, with 10 bases between.

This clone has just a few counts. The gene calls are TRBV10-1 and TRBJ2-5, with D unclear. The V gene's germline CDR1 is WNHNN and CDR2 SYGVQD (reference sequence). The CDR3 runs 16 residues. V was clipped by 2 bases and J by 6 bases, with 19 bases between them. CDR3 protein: CASSEKRVERKKTQYF. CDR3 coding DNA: TGCGCCAGCAGTGAGAAGCGAGTGGAAAGAAAAAAGACCCAGTACTTC.

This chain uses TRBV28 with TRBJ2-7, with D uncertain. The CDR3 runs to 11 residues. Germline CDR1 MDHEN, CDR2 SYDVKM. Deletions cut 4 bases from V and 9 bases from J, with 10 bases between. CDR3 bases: TGTGCCAGCAGTTCCTCTTTAGGGCAGTACTTC. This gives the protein CASSSSLGQYF.

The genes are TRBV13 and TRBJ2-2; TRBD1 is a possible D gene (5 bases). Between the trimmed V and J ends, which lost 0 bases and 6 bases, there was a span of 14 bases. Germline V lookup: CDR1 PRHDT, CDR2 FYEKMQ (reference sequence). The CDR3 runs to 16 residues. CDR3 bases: TGTGCCAGCAGCTTAGGCGGCAGGGATCTGGCCGGGGAGCTGTTTTTT. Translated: CASSLGGRDLAGELFF.

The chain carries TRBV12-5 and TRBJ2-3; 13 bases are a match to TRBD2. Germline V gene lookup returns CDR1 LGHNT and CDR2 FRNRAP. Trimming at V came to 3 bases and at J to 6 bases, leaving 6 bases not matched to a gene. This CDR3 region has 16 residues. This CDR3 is CASGFGLAGDGDTQYF. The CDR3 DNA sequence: TGTGCTAGTGGTTTCGGACTAGCGGGAGACGGGGATACGCAGTATTTT.

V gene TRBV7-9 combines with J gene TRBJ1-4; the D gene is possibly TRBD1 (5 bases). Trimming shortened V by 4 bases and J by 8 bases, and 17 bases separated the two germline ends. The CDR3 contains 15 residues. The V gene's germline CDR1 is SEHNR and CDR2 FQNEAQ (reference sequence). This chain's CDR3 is CASSSNWGRGEKLFF. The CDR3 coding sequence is TGTGCCAGCAGCTCAAACTGGGGGAGAGGCGAAAAACTGTTTTTT.

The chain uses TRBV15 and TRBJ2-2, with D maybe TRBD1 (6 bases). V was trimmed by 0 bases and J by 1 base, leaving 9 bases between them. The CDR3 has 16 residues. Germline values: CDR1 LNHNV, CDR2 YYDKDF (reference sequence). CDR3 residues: CATSRDRGLNTGELFF. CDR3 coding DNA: TGTGCCACCAGCAGAGATAGGGGGTTGAACACCGGGGAGCTGTTTTTT.

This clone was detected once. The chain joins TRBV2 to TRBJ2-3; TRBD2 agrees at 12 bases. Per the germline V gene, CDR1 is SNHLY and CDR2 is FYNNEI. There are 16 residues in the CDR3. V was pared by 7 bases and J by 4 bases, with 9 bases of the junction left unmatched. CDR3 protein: CASTLSGTSGSDTQYF. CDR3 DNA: TGTGCCAGCACCCTATCCGGGACTAGCGGGTCAGATACGCAGTATTTT.

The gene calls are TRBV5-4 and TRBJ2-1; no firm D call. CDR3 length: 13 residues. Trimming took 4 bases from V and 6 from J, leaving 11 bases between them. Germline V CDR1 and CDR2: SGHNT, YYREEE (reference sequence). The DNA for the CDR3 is TGTGCCAGCAGCACGAATTTGGTCAATGAGCAGTTCTTC. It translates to CASSTNLVNEQFF. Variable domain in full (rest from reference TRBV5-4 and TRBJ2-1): ETGVTQSPTHLIKTRGQQVTLRCSSQSGHNTVSWYQQALGQGPQFIFQYYREEENGRGNFPPRFSGLQFPNYSSELNVNALELDDSALYLCASSTNLVNEQFFGPGTRLTVL.

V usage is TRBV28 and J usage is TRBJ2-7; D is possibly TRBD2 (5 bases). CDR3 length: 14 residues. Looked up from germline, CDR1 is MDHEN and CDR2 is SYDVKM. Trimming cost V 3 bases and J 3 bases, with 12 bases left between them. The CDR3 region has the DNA TGTGCCAGCAGTTTTGTGGGAGAAGACTACGAGCAGTACTTC. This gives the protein CASSFVGEDYEQYF.

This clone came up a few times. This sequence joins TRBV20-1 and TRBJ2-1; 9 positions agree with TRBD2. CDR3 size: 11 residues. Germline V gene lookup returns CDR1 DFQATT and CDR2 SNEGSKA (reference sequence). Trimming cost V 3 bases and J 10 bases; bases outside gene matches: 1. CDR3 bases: TGCAGTGCTAGCGGACTAGCGGAGCAGTTCTTC. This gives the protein CSASGLAEQFF.

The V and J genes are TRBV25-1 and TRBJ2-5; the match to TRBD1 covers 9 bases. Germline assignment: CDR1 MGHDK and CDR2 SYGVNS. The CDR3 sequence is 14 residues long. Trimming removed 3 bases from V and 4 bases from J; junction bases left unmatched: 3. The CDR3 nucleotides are TGTGCCAGCAGTGATGGACAGGGGTTAGAGACCCAGTACTTC. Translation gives CASSDGQGLETQYF.